The 21 T cell receptor beta chains below come from one sample, sequenced in a study of T cell changes during pregnancy in multiple sclerosis (dated by TCRdb to about 2019). Libraries were built with the immunoSEQ multiplex PCR assay. The immuneACCESS repertoire file appears here via TCRdb, limited to in-frame rearrangements. These files lack a portion of the clones; in checked studies, under half of the deficit traces to unresolved V genes, and the cause of the others is not known. The sample yields 60,000 or so clones; around 95% were counted once. The ten largest account for roughly 0.35% of the sample. Sequencing was performed on CD4+ T cells from peripheral blood mononuclear cells, taken before pregnancy. All receptors derive from a female donor with multiple sclerosis, enrolled in a pregnancy study.

This chain links TRBV6-5 with TRBJ2-5; 13 bases line up with TRBD2. The CDR3 spans 15 residues. After removal of 7 bases from V and 5 bases from J, the junction contained 7 bases not matched to a gene. Germline assignment: CDR1 MNHEY and CDR2 SVGAGI. CDR3 residues: CASNQGLAGQETQYF. CDR3 DNA sequence: TGTGCCAGCAATCAGGGACTAGCGGGACAGGAGACCCAGTACTTC.

V gene TRBV11-2 combines with J gene TRBJ2-5; the match to TRBD2 covers 9 bases. V shed 3 bases, J shed 5 bases, and the junction held 10 bases outside the gene matches. This CDR3 is 16 amino acids long. Germline V gene data show CDR1 as SGHAT and CDR2 as FQNNGV. CDR3 DNA: TGTGCCAGCAGCTTTGGAGGCCTAGCGGGACGGGAGACCCAGTACTTC. Translation: CASSFGGLAGRETQYF. The full variable domain, rest sourced from reference TRBV11-2 and TRBJ2-5, is EAGVAQSPRYKIIEKRQSVAFWCNPISGHATLYWYQQILGQGPKLLIQFQNNGVVDDSQLPKDRFSAERLKGVDSTLKIQPAKLEDSAVYLCASSFGGLAGRETQYFGPGTRLLVL.

The V and J genes are TRBV19 and TRBJ2-1, with 13 bases that match TRBD2. This CDR3 contains 16 residues. The germline V gene has CDR1 LNHDA and CDR2 SQIVND (reference sequence). The junction had 9 bases not matched to a gene; V was cut back by 5 bases and J by 8 bases. CDR3 DNA sequence: TGTGCCAGTAGTGCGCGGGGGACTAGCGGGATCGATGAGCAGTTCTTC. This encodes CASSARGTSGIDEQFF.

This chain links TRBV6-5 with TRBJ2-2; 8 nucleotides align to TRBD2. The germline gives CDR1 MNHEY, CDR2 SVGAGI. The CDR3 is 15 amino acids. V shed 5 bases, J shed 7 bases, and the junction held 9 bases outside the gene matches. CDR3 region: CASSRTSWRNGELFF. CDR3 in DNA: TGTGCCAGCAGTCGGACTAGCTGGCGGAACGGGGAGCTGTTTTTT.

This clone turned up a few times. The chain joins TRBV6-5 to TRBJ1-1; 7 nucleotides align to TRBD1. After removal of 10 bases from V and 1 base from J, the junction contained 9 bases not matched to a gene. CDR1 and CDR2 from the germline V gene are MNHEY and SVGAGI. The CDR3 runs 14 residues. The CDR3 reads CATKWGQSNTEAFF. CDR3 DNA sequence: TGTGCCACCAAATGGGGACAGTCGAACACTGAAGCTTTCTTT.

The V and J genes are TRBV7-9 and TRBJ1-1; perhaps TRBD1 as D (5 bases). Deletions cut 0 bases from V and 4 bases from J, with 9 bases between. CDR1 is SEHNR and CDR2 is FQNEAQ in the germline V gene (reference sequence). This CDR3 contains 14 residues. The CDR3 protein is CASSLAYQGTEAFF. The CDR3 DNA follows: TGTGCCAGCAGCTTAGCATATCAGGGCACTGAAGCTTTCTTT. Drawing the rest from reference TRBV7-9 and TRBJ1-1, the complete variable domain is DTGVSQNPRHKITKRGQNVTFRCDPISEHNRLYWYRQTLGQGPEFLTYFQNEAQLEKSRLLSDRFSAERPKGSFSTLEIQRTEQGDSAMYLCASSLAYQGTEAFFGQGTRLTVV.

This chain links TRBV6-1 with TRBJ2-5, with 9 bases lining up with TRBD1. Germline V gives CDR1 MNHNS, CDR2 SASEGT. Losses at the gene ends were 5 bases for V and 5 bases for J; bases not matched to a gene: 3. The CDR3 is 13 amino acids. In DNA form, the CDR3 reads TGTGCCAGCAGTAGGGACAGGGACGAGACCCAGTACTTC. This encodes CASSRDRDETQYF.

This chain links TRBV27 with TRBJ2-7; D gene unclear. Germline CDR1 is MNHEY and CDR2 is SMNVEV (reference sequence). Trimming pared 4 bases from V and 6 bases from J, leaving 13 bases between. This CDR3 has 13 residues. DNA for the CDR3: TGTGCCAGCAGTTCTCCTTACGGTGGCGAGCAGTACTTC. Amino acids: CASSSPYGGEQYF.

CDR3 DNA: TGTGCCAGCAGCAATAGCGGGACCTCCCAAGAGACCCAGTACTTC. Its protein is CASSNSGTSQETQYF. J is TRBJ2-5 and V is TRBV7-3; 8 bases are shared with TRBD2. V dropped 5 bases and J dropped 1; count of bases not matched to a gene: 6. The CDR3 contains 15 residues. The germline gives CDR1 SGHTA, CDR2 FQGTGA.

The chain uses TRBV6-1 and TRBJ1-5; D perhaps matches TRBD1 (6 bases). Trimming left V 0 bases short and J 6 bases short, with 12 bases between. The length of the CDR3 is 15 residues. Looked up from germline, CDR1 is MNHNS and CDR2 is SASEGT. The CDR3 loop is CASSEAQGFGQPQHF. The CDR3 coding sequence is TGTGCCAGCAGTGAAGCGCAGGGGTTCGGTCAGCCCCAGCATTTT.

The chain links TRBV6-5 to TRBJ2-5; D is possibly TRBD2 (5 bases). The J call is uncertain, as TRBJ2-7 better fits the DNA end. Looked up from germline, CDR1 is MNHEY and CDR2 is SVGAGI. The CDR3 has 14 residues. The CDR3 region is CASSYAGEIYEQYF. DNA of the CDR3: TGTGCCAGCAGTTACGCCGGGGAAATCTACGAGCAGTACTTC.

Regarding this clone: Compared with germline, one end of the junction differs, possibly owing to a read error. The J gene is TRBJ1-1, the V gene TRBV6-6; the D gene is possibly TRBD1 (5 bases). This CDR3 spans 13 amino acids. CDR1 and CDR2 from the germline V gene are MNHNY and SVGAGI (reference sequence). The CDR3 nucleotides are TGTGCCAGCACTTACACAGGGAACACTGAAGCTTTCTTT. This gives the protein CASTYTGNTEAFF.

The chain couples TRBV6-1 to TRBJ1-1; no clear D. From germline, CDR1 is MNHNS and CDR2 SASEGT. The CDR3 sequence is 15 residues long. With 1 base removed from V and 4 bases from J, the gap between germline ends came to 13 bases. CDR3 coding DNA: TGTGCCAGCAGTGAAGAGGCGCGGTTGAGCACTGAAGCTTTCTTT. Translated: CASSEEARLSTEAFF.

This sequence joins TRBV7-2 and TRBJ2-5; 7 bases agree with TRBD1. Losses at the gene ends were 5 bases for V and 4 bases for J; bases not matched to a gene: 13. From germline, CDR1 is SGHTA and CDR2 FQGNSA. This CDR3 is 16 amino acids long. The CDR3 is CASSLQGPLMVETQYF. CDR3 DNA sequence: TGTGCCAGCAGCCTACAGGGGCCCTTAATGGTAGAGACCCAGTACTTC.

The rearrangement links TRBV28 to TRBJ2-2; 7 positions match TRBD2. The germline V gene has CDR1 MDHEN and CDR2 SYDVKM. V trimming: 1 base; J trimming: 2 bases; junction bases outside the gene matches: 22. This CDR3 is built from 22 residues. The CDR3 nucleotides are TGTGCCAGCAGTTTATACTGGACACGAGGAATGAGACTAGCCGTTAACACCGGGGAGCTGTTTTTT. It is translated as CASSLYWTRGMRLAVNTGELFF.

The chain links TRBV2 to TRBJ2-3; 7 nucleotides match TRBD1. Germline CDR1 SNHLY, CDR2 FYNNEI. The CDR3 spans 15 residues. After removal of 8 bases from V and 0 bases from J, the junction contained 8 bases not matched to a gene. In DNA form, the CDR3 reads TGTGCCAGCGTGCCAACAGGGGCTAGCACAGATACGCAGTATTTT. Translating it yields CASVPTGASTDTQYF.

The J gene is TRBJ1-1, the V gene TRBV6-6; tentative D call: TRBD1 (5 bases). The CDR3 sequence is 15 residues long. Trimming removed 8 bases at V and 4 bases at J, with 20 bases between. In germline, CDR1 is MNHNY, CDR2 SVGAGI (reference sequence). CDR3 sequence (DNA): TGTGCCAGCTATGACGGGGGGGGTTTCCCCACTGAAGCTTTCTTT. It is translated as CASYDGGGFPTEAFF.

The rearrangement uses TRBV18 and TRBJ2-3; TRBD2 agrees at 9 bases. The CDR3 extends over 17 amino acids. Per the germline V gene, CDR1 is KGHSH and CDR2 is LQKENI. The V and J ends lost 4 bases and 2 bases, in that order; junction bases with no gene match: 10. CDR3 bases: TGTGCCAGCTCACGGACACGGCGGGAGGGTATCACAGATACGCAGTATTTT. It translates to CASSRTRREGITDTQYF.

This sequence joins TRBV6-4 and TRBJ2-7; 10 bases match TRBD1. This CDR3 has 13 residues. The V gene's germline CDR1 is MRHNA and CDR2 SNTAGT. Germline trimming cut 3 bases from V and 5 bases from J; bases unmatched to any gene: 1. The CDR3 loop reads CASSEGTGDEQYF. DNA of the CDR3: TGTGCCAGCAGTGAAGGGACAGGGGACGAGCAGTACTTC.

The V gene is TRBV27, the J gene TRBJ2-1; tentatively, D is TRBD2 (6 bases). With 2 bases removed from V and 9 bases from J, the gap between germline ends came to 17 bases. From germline, CDR1 is MNHEY and CDR2 SMNVEV (reference sequence). The length of the CDR3 is 15 residues. Here the CDR3 DNA reads TGTGCCAGCAGTTTAGGGACCGGGATAGCGGTTGAGCAGTTCTTC. Amino acid sequence: CASSLGTGIAVEQFF.

The chain uses TRBV9 and TRBJ2-2; TRBD2 aligns across 12 bases. The CDR3 is 19 residues long. The J segment lost 0 bases and the V segment lost 3 bases, leaving 9 bases of the junction unmatched. CDR1 is SGDLS and CDR2 is YYNGEE in the germline V gene. Written as DNA, the CDR3 is TGTGCCAGCAGCGGCCTTAGACTAGCGGGAGACGCGAACACCGGGGAGCTGTTTTTT. Its protein product is CASSGLRLAGDANTGELFF. The full variable domain, its missing parts supplied by reference TRBV9 and TRBJ2-2, is DSGVTQTPKHLITATGQRVTLRCSPRSGDLSVYWYQQSLDQGLQFLIQYYNGEERAKGNILERFSAQQFPDLHSELNLSSLELGDSALYFCASSGLRLAGDANTGELFFGEGSRLTVL.